One T cell receptor beta chain is described in this entry. In the original processing: Reference gene primer amplification gave estimated nucleated cell counts. Clones were read by immunoSEQ multiplex PCR, and TCRdb kept only the in-frame ones, dropping some. V, J and clone size derive from that table, while D and trimming were established from the DNA sequence. The table includes approximately 82,000 clones, around four fifths detected once. The data are from a study of blood T cell repertoires in COVID-19. Study-wide background: The origin of the acute and convalescent COVID-19 samples was the United States, Italy and Spain. Sources were T cells, B-cell-depleted T cells, or PBMCs; the material itself was cDNA or gDNA.

Germline loops: CDR1 MDHEN, CDR2 SYDVKM. The CDR3 contains 18 residues. Trimming removed 1 base from V and 9 bases from J; junction bases left unmatched: 13. This TCR derives from a woman aged 70-85 years with active or convalescent COVID-19. What was sequenced was peripheral blood. The chain links TRBV28 to TRBJ1-6, with 9 bases fitting TRBD1. The CDR3 loop is CASSLYDLWTGVSSPLHF. CDR3 sequence (DNA): TGTGCCAGCAGTTTATACGACCTGTGGACAGGGGTGAGTTCACCCCTCCACTTT.